Each of the 18 T cell receptor beta chains below was sequenced from the same sample in a study of blood T cell repertoires in COVID-19. Generated by immunoSEQ multiplex PCR, the TCRdb table keeps only in-frame clones and is missing some. Of tens of thousands of clones in the sample, 70% to 90% were seen once. What was sequenced was peripheral blood. The receptors shown here come from a man between 25 and 39 years old with acute or convalescent COVID-19.

The chain links TRBV2 to TRBJ2-7, with D uncertain. The CDR3 contains 12 residues. CDR1 and CDR2 (germline): SNHLY, FYNNEI. Trimming took off 8 bases at V and 0 bases at J, with 8 bases between the two ends. CDR3 DNA sequence: TGTGCCAGCGCGGCACCCTCCTACGAGCAGTACTTC. This codes for CASAAPSYEQYF.

The chain uses TRBV28 and TRBJ1-4; a weak D match, TRBD1 (5 bases). The V gene's germline CDR1 is MDHEN and CDR2 SYDVKM. Trimming took off 2 bases at V and 8 bases at J, with 12 bases between the two ends. The CDR3 runs 14 residues. CDR3 loop: CASSLSRVGEKLFF. The CDR3 DNA reads TGTGCCAGCAGTTTAAGCAGGGTGGGGGAAAAACTGTTTTTT.

This rearrangement joins TRBV7-6 to TRBJ2-1; tentatively, D is TRBD1 (5 bases). This CDR3 has 16 residues. The V gene lost 6 bases and the J gene lost 0 bases, with 15 bases spanning the gap. Germline CDR1 SGHVS, CDR2 FNYEAQ. Here the CDR3 reads CASSETPDISYNEQFF. The DNA of the CDR3 is TGTGCCAGCAGTGAGACTCCGGACATCTCCTACAATGAGCAGTTCTTC.

The chain uses TRBV7-3 and TRBJ2-1, with 9 positions matching TRBD1. From germline, CDR1 is SGHTA and CDR2 FQGTGA. The ends lost 5 bases at V and 6 bases at J; junction bases unmatched: 11. The CDR3 consists of 16 residues. CDR3 residues: CASSPVSGQGLNEQFF. The CDR3 bases are TGTGCCAGCAGCCCCGTATCGGGACAGGGACTCAATGAGCAGTTCTTC.

J is TRBJ1-1 and V is TRBV18, with D possibly being TRBD1 (6 bases). The CDR3 covers 14 residues. Trimming took 5 bases from V and 6 from J, leaving 16 bases between them. Germline V gene data show CDR1 as KGHSH and CDR2 as LQKENI. In DNA form, the CDR3 reads TGTGCCAGCTCAGTGACAGGTACAGCCGCTGAAGCTTTCTTT. Translated: CASSVTGTAAEAFF.

The chain carries TRBV2 and TRBJ1-6, with D perhaps matching TRBD1 (5 bases). Per germline, CDR1 SNHLY and CDR2 FYNNEI. The CDR3 loop spans 14 amino acids. V was shortened by 4 bases and J by 6 bases, with 10 bases between the two germline ends. The CDR3 coding sequence is TGTGCCAGCAGTGTGGGGCAGGGTAATTCACCCCTCCACTTT. Amino acids: CASSVGQGNSPLHF.

The genes are TRBV4-1 and TRBJ2-4; D ambiguous. This CDR3 spans 14 amino acids. The V gene's germline CDR1 is MGHRA and CDR2 YSYEKL. Trimming cost V 0 bases and J 15 bases, with 18 bases left between them. DNA for the CDR3: TGCGCCAGCAGCCAAGATTTCGCAGGTCGTACCCCGTACTTC. This codes for CASSQDFAGRTPYF.

The chain carries TRBV10-3 and TRBJ2-1; 8 nucleotides match TRBD1. Trimming cost V 6 bases and J 6 bases; bases outside gene matches: 1. Germline loops: CDR1 ENHRY, CDR2 SYGVKD. CDR3 length: 12 amino acids. The CDR3: CAIRGQANEQFF. DNA for the CDR3: TGTGCCATCAGGGGACAGGCCAATGAGCAGTTCTTC.

The rearrangement uses TRBV11-1 and TRBJ2-5; TRBD2 might be the D (5 bases). The germline CDR1 and CDR2 sequences are SGHAT and FQDESV (reference sequence). Trimming shortened V by 8 bases and J by 9 bases, and 13 bases separated the two germline ends. This CDR3 contains 11 residues. CDR3 amino acids: CASRGGSSQYF. The CDR3 region has the DNA TGTGCCAGCCGGGGTGGGAGTTCCCAGTACTTC.

The V gene is TRBV7-9, the J gene TRBJ2-3, with D maybe TRBD1 (6 bases). CDR3 length: 14 amino acids. The germline V gene encodes CDR1 SEHNR and CDR2 FQNEAQ (reference sequence). V lost 7 bases, J lost 2 bases, and 13 bases lay in between. The DNA for the CDR3 is TGTGCCAGCACCCGCCGGACAGCCACAGATACGCAGTATTTT. This sequence encodes CASTRRTATDTQYF.

The genes are TRBV13 and TRBJ2-7; TRBD2 aligns across 9 bases. The trim removed 7 bases at V and 3 bases at J, leaving 4 bases unmatched. The CDR3 loop spans 13 amino acids. Germline V CDR1 and CDR2: PRHDT, FYEKMQ (reference sequence). The CDR3 loop reads CASKASGIYEQYF. CDR3 nucleotides: TGTGCCAGCAAAGCTAGCGGGATCTACGAGCAGTACTTC.

This chain uses TRBV18 with TRBJ2-7; a possible D gene is TRBD1 (5 bases). Looked up from germline, CDR1 is KGHSH and CDR2 is LQKENI. The CDR3 contains 14 residues. Trimming left V 0 bases short and J 4 bases short, with 10 bases between. The CDR3 reads CASSPPKGQYEQYF. CDR3 DNA: TGTGCCAGCTCACCACCGAAGGGGCAGTACGAGCAGTACTTC.

The J gene is TRBJ1-6, the V gene TRBV28; D is ambiguous. Trimming removed 3 bases at V and 4 bases at J, with 10 bases between. CDR1 and CDR2 from the germline V gene are MDHEN and SYDVKM. The CDR3 is 15 residues long. CDR3 sequence: CASSFGGGYNSPLHF. CDR3 bases: TGTGCCAGCAGTTTCGGTGGAGGATATAATTCACCCCTCCACTTT.

The genes are TRBV4-1 and TRBJ2-1; TRBD2 is a possible D gene (6 bases). Germline CDR1 MGHRA, CDR2 YSYEKL. The CDR3 loop spans 16 amino acids. With 1 base removed from V and 2 bases from J, the gap between germline ends came to 12 bases. The DNA of the CDR3 is TGCGCCAGCAGCCAAGTACTAGCTGCCGCCTACAATGAGCAGTTCTTC. Translation: CASSQVLAAAYNEQFF.

The chain couples TRBV5-6 to TRBJ1-2, with 10 bases lining up with TRBD1. Trimming at V came to 7 bases and at J to 8 bases, leaving 14 bases not matched to a gene. There are 15 residues in the CDR3. The germline CDR1 and CDR2 sequences are SGHDT and YYEEEE. The CDR3, as DNA: TGTGCCAGCCATTCCTGGGACAGGGGCCTTGGAGGCTACACCTTC. As protein: CASHSWDRGLGGYTF.

The chain uses TRBV18 and TRBJ2-2; D unresolved. V lost 2 bases and J 0 bases, leaving 16 bases between the germline ends. This CDR3 has 18 residues. In germline, CDR1 is KGHSH, CDR2 LQKENI. CDR3 in amino acids: CASSPKIAGFTNTGELFF. In DNA form, the CDR3 reads TGTGCCAGCTCACCAAAGATCGCAGGATTTACGAACACCGGGGAGCTGTTTTTT.

The V and J genes are TRBV18 and TRBJ2-1, with 8 positions matching TRBD1. Unmatched junction bases numbered 2, after V lost 3 bases and J lost 7 bases. The CDR3 contains 13 residues. CDR1 and CDR2 (germline): KGHSH, LQKENI. CDR3 sequence (DNA): TGTGCCAGCTCACCGGACAGGGATAATGAGCAGTTCTTC. This translates into CASSPDRDNEQFF.

The chain links TRBV19 to TRBJ1-4; TRBD1 matches 7 bases. The CDR3 has 14 residues. After removal of 6 bases from V and 8 bases from J, the junction contained 9 bases not matched to a gene. From germline, CDR1 is LNHDA and CDR2 SQIVND (reference sequence). CDR3 DNA sequence: TGTGCCAGTAGGTTGACAGGGAGTGAAGAAAAACTGTTTTTT. It encodes CASRLTGSEEKLFF.